Here is one TCR beta chain with its context. This entry is derived from a study of blood T cell repertoires in COVID-19. Profiled with immunoSEQ multiplex PCR; TCRdb holds only in-frame clones, not every one. The table includes about 200,000 clones, 65% to 85% detected once. There are 19 residues in the CDR3. CDR1 and CDR2 (germline): MDHEN, SYDVKM. Trimming removed 8 bases at V and 9 bases at J, with 38 bases between. The origin of this receptor is a woman older than 75 with acute or convalescent COVID-19. Sample: peripheral blood. This chain joins TRBV28 and TRBJ2-7; D is possibly TRBD2 (6 bases). The CDR3 DNA is TGTGCCAGCCCTCCTCGGGACCGGGACTCCGACCGGTATCTACGAGGGCAGTACTTC. Translated, it gives CASPPRDRDSDRYLRGQYF.